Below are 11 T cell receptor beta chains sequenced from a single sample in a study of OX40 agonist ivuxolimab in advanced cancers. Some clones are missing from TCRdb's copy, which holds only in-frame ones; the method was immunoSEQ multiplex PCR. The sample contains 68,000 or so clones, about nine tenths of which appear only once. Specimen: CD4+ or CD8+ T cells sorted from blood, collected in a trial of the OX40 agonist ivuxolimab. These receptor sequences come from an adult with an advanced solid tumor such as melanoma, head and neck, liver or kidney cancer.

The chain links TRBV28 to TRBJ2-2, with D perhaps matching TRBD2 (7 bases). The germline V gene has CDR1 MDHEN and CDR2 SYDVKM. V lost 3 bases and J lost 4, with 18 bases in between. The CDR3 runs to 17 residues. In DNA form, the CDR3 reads TGTGCCAGCAGTTTGGGGACTGGCGGGGGCCCCACCGGGGAGCTGTTTTTT. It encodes CASSLGTGGGPTGELFF.

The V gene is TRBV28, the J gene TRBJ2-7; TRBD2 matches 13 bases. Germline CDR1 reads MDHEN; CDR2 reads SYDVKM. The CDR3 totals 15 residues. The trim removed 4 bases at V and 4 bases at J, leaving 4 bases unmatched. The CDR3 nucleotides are TGTGCCAGCAGTTACACGGGACTAGCGGGGTACGAGCAGTACTTC. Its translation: CASSYTGLAGYEQYF.

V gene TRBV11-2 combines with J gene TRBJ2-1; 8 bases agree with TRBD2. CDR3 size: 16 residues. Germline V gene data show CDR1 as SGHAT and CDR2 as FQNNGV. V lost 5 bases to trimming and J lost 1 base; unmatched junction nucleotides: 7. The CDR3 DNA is TGTGCCAGCAGCCCGGGGGGGGCGGAGTCCTACAATGAGCAGTTCTTC. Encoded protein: CASSPGGAESYNEQFF.

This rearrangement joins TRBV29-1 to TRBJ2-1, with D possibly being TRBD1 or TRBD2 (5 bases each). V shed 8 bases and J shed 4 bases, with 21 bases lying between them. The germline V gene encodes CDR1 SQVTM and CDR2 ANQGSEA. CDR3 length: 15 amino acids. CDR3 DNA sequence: TGCAGCCACACTTTGCGGGCAGGGCCATACAATGAGCAGTTCTTC. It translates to CSHTLRAGPYNEQFF.

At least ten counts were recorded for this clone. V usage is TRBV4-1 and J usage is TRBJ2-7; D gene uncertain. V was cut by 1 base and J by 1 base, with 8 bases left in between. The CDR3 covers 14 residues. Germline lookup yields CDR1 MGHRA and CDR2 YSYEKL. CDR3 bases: TGCGCCAGCAGCCAAGTGGCGCTGTCCTACGAGCAGTACTTC. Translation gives CASSQVALSYEQYF.

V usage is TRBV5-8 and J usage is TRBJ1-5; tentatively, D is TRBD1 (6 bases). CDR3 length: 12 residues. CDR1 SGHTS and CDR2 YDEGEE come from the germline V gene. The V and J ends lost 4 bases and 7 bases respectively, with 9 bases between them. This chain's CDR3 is CASSPTGQPQHF. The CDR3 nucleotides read TGTGCCAGCAGCCCTACAGGGCAGCCCCAGCATTTT.

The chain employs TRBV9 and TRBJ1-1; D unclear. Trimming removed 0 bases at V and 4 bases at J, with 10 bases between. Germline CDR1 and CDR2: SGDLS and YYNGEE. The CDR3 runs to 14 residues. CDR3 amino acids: CASSVAFEGTEAFF. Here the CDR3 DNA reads TGTGCCAGCAGCGTAGCTTTTGAGGGCACTGAAGCTTTCTTT.

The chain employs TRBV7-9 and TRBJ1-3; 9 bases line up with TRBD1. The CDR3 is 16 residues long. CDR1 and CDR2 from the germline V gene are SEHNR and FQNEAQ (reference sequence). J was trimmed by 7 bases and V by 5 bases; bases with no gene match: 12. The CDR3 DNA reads TGTGCCAGCAGCAGAGACTCGGGACAGGGTACTAACACCATATATTTT. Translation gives CASSRDSGQGTNTIYF.

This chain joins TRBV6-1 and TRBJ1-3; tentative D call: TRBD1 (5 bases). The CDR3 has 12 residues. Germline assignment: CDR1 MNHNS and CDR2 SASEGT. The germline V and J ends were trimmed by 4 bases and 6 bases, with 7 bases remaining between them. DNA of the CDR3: TGTGCCAGCAGTGTGGGGCCAAACACCATATATTTT. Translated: CASSVGPNTIYF.

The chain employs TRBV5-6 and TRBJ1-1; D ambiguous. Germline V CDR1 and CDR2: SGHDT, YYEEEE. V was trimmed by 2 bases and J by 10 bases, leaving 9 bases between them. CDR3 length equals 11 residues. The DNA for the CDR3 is TGTGCCAGCAGCTTAGGTGGATCAGCTTTCTTT. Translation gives CASSLGGSAFF.

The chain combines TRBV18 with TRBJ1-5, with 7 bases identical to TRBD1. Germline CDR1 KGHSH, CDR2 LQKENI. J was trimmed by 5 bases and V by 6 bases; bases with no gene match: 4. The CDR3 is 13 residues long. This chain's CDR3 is CASSGTADQPQHF. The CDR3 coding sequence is TGTGCCAGCTCCGGGACAGCGGATCAGCCCCAGCATTTT.